The clone carrying this TCR beta chain has just one count. These data are taken from a study of blood T cell repertoires in COVID-19. In the original analysis: Quantification of nucleated cells was approximated via reference gene primer amplification. TCRdb's table, derived via immunoSEQ multiplex PCR, lists solely in-frame clones and lacks some. The DNA was the basis for D and trimming; V, J and clone size are from that table. The sample carries roughly 290,000 clones, roughly four fifths recorded once. This CDR3 contains 14 residues. Germline V gene lookup returns CDR1 MDHEN and CDR2 SYDVKM. J was trimmed by 4 bases and V by 2 bases; bases with no gene match: 4.

Input material: peripheral blood. This TCR was recovered from a person aged 70 to 85 with COVID-19, enrolled during active disease. The chain links TRBV28 to TRBJ1-2; 7 bases match TRBD1. The CDR3 DNA reads as TGTGCCAGCAGTTTAACAGGGGCGCCCTATGGCTACACCTTC. Translating it yields CASSLTGAPYGYTF.